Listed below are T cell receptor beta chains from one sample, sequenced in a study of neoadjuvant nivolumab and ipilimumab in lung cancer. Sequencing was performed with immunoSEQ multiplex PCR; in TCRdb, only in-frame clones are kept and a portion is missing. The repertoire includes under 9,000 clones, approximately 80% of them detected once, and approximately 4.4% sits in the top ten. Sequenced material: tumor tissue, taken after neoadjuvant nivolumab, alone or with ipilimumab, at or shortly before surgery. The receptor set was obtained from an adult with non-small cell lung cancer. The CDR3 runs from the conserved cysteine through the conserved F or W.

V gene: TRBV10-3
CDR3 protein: CAISWSVNYGYTF

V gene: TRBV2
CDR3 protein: CASSEGQGYQPQHF

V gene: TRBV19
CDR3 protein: CASSTAGSYNSPLHF

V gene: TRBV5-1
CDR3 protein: CASSLGGHGEQFF

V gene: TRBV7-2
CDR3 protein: CASSNARGTVNSPLHF

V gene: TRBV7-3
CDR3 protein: CASSLGGYDEQFF

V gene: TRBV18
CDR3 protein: CASSPQIGQGAGYEQYF

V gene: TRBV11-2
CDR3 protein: CASSAGTSGGDEQFF

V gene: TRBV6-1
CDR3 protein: CASSEFRYTDTQYF

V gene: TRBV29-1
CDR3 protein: CSAGSTEAFF

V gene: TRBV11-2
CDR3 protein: CASSPDIYQPQHF

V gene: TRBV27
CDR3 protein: CASNGDSYEQYF

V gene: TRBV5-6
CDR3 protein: CASSTGTGFGELFF

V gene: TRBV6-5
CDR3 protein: CASSRGGVGSEAFF

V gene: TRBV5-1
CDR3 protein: CASSPGGTGELFF

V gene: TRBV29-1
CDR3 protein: CSVVRGQAQGYTF

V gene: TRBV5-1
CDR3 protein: CASRLSNEKLFF

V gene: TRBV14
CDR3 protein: CASSHWRRGYEQYF

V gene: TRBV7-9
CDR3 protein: CASSLGAKNSPLHF

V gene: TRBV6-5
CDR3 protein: CASRPPLGADYGYTF

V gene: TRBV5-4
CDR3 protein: CASSPTPGQGLTDTQYF

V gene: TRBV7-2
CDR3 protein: CASSLGLSPSYNEQFF

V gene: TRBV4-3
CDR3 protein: CASSRGDGAYEQYF